The 15 T cell receptor beta chains presented below share a single source sample, sequenced in a study of cytomegalovirus exposure and HLA in healthy donors. Sequencing was performed with immunoSEQ multiplex PCR; in TCRdb, only in-frame clones are kept and a portion is missing. The table lists about 140,000 clones, roughly 86% of them singletons, with more than 1.4% in the top ten. Sequencing was done on a sample of PBMCs. The receptor set was obtained from a woman aged 25 to 45 in good health and CMV-seronegative.

The chain has TRBV5-1 and TRBJ2-1; 8 nucleotides agree with TRBD2. CDR1 and CDR2 from the germline V gene are SGHRS and YFSETQ. Trimming removed 4 bases from V and 4 bases from J; junction bases left unmatched: 10. The CDR3 extends over 16 amino acids. The CDR3 DNA reads TGCGCCAGCAGCACGAGATTAGCGGGGTATTACAATGAGCAGTTCTTC. It is translated as CASSTRLAGYYNEQFF.

The chain couples TRBV6-5 to TRBJ2-7; 8 bases align to TRBD1. The CDR3 has 14 amino acids. V was pared by 8 bases and J by 4 bases, with 10 bases of the junction left unmatched. Looked up from germline, CDR1 is MNHEY and CDR2 is SVGAGI. CDR3 bases: TGTGCCAGCGCCTCGGACAGGGTTTCGTACGAGCAGTACTTC. It translates to CASASDRVSYEQYF.

This chain joins TRBV6-5 and TRBJ1-1; D uncertain. This CDR3 has 14 amino acids. The V gene's germline CDR1 is MNHEY and CDR2 SVGAGI. V lost 6 bases and J lost 6, with 17 bases in between. The CDR3 here is CASSASRRFAEAFF. Here the CDR3 DNA reads TGTGCCAGCAGCGCCTCCAGGCGCTTCGCTGAAGCTTTCTTT.

The rearrangement links TRBV7-3 to TRBJ1-1; no definite D call. The CDR3 is made up of 14 amino acids. Germline loops: CDR1 SGHTA, CDR2 FQGTGA. Trimming shortened V by 5 bases and J by 5 bases, and 15 bases separated the two germline ends. The CDR3 loop reads CASSPGVGSTEAFF. The CDR3 coding sequence is TGTGCCAGCAGCCCCGGGGTCGGCTCGACTGAAGCTTTCTTT.

The chain uses TRBV30 and TRBJ2-5, with D perhaps TRBD2 (6 bases). The V gene's germline CDR1 is GTSNPN and CDR2 SVGIG (reference sequence). Deletions cut 5 bases from V and 1 base from J, with 14 bases between. The CDR3 consists of 14 residues. The CDR3 DNA reads as TGTGCCTGGGGGGGGAGCGCGGGCCAAGAGACCCAGTACTTC. Protein sequence: CAWGGSAGQETQYF.

The chain's CDR3 is CASSRDRGLYEQYF. The DNA of the CDR3 is TGTGCCAGCAGTCGAGATAGGGGGTTATACGAGCAGTACTTC. This chain connects TRBV6-5 to TRBJ2-7; maybe TRBD1 (6 bases). CDR1 is MNHEY and CDR2 is SVGAGI in the germline V gene. The CDR3 sequence is 14 residues long. V lost 5 bases, J lost 4 bases, and 15 bases lay in between.

This clone came up many times. The chain recombines TRBV19 with TRBJ1-2, with a tentative D call TRBD1 (6 bases). V shed 8 bases and J shed 4 bases, with 11 bases lying between them. Germline-derived CDR1 and CDR2 are LNHDA and SQIVND (reference sequence). The CDR3 extends over 12 amino acids. The CDR3 protein is CASRGGAYGYTF. CDR3 sequence (DNA): TGTGCCAGTCGGGGGGGGGCCTATGGCTACACCTTC.

V usage is TRBV27 and J usage is TRBJ1-2; 11 positions agree with TRBD1. J lost 7 bases, V lost 6 bases, and 4 bases had no gene match. The V gene's germline CDR1 is MNHEY and CDR2 SMNVEV (reference sequence). This CDR3 has 13 residues. The CDR3 nucleotides read TGTGCCAGCAGCGGACAGGGGGCTTTTGGCTACACCTTC. Translation: CASSGQGAFGYTF.

Written as DNA, the CDR3 is TGTGCCAGCAGTTCCCTAGCGGGGGGCTCCTACGAGCAGTACTTC. It translates to CASSSLAGGSYEQYF. This rearrangement joins TRBV2 to TRBJ2-7; 11 positions agree with TRBD2. The trim removed 5 bases at V and 0 bases at J, leaving 3 bases unmatched. The CDR3 length is 15 residues. Germline lookup yields CDR1 SNHLY and CDR2 FYNNEI. Full variable domain (rest looked up from reference TRBV2 and TRBJ2-7): EPEVTQTPSHQVTQMGQEVILRCVPISNHLYFYWYRQILGQKVEFLVSFYNNEISEKSEIFDDQFSVERPDGSNFTLKIRSTKLEDSAMYFCASSSLAGGSYEQYFGPGTRLTVT.

This rearrangement joins TRBV28 to TRBJ1-2, with 8 bases that match TRBD1. The germline V gene encodes CDR1 MDHEN and CDR2 SYDVKM. The CDR3 totals 15 residues. Trimming took 6 bases from V and 4 from J; bases not matched to a gene: 10. The CDR3 region is CASSPTRQGTYGYTF. The CDR3 bases are TGTGCCAGCAGCCCAACCCGACAGGGGACCTATGGCTACACCTTC.

This sequence joins TRBV19 and TRBJ2-7, with a weak D call TRBD2 (6 bases). CDR3 size: 15 residues. Trimming left V 5 bases short and J 3 bases short, with 17 bases between. CDR1 and CDR2 (germline): LNHDA, SQIVND (reference sequence). CDR3 nucleotides: TGTGCCAGTAGTTGGGGGGTGGGAGCGTACTACGAGCAGTACTTC. Translation gives CASSWGVGAYYEQYF.

Here the CDR3 DNA reads TGTGCCAGCGGGAGAAGGGTTAACACTGAAGCTTTCTTT. It is translated as CASGRRVNTEAFF. This chain connects TRBV28 to TRBJ1-1; unclear D gene. Germline assignment: CDR1 MDHEN and CDR2 SYDVKM. The CDR3 is 13 residues long. The V gene lost 8 bases and the J gene lost 2 bases, with 12 bases spanning the gap.

The rearrangement uses TRBV19 and TRBJ2-2; D ambiguous. CDR3 length equals 14 residues. Looked up from germline, CDR1 is LNHDA and CDR2 is SQIVND (reference sequence). V shed 5 bases and J shed 0 bases, with 7 bases lying between them. For the CDR3, the DNA is TGTGCCAGTAGTCGTCCGGCGAACACCGGGGAGCTGTTTTTT. Its translation is CASSRPANTGELFF.

The chain joins TRBV19 to TRBJ1-5; D not resolved. V dropped 5 bases and J dropped 6 bases, with 8 bases sitting between them. The CDR3 is 12 amino acids. The germline gives CDR1 LNHDA, CDR2 SQIVND (reference sequence). CDR3 sequence: CASSLRGQPQHF. The CDR3 DNA reads TGTGCCAGTAGTCTTCGGGGTCAGCCCCAGCATTTT.

The chain carries TRBV5-1 and TRBJ1-4; tentatively, D is TRBD1 (5 bases). V lost 4 bases to trimming and J lost 0 bases, with 10 bases between them. Germline CDR1 and CDR2: SGHRS and YFSETQ. The CDR3 loop spans 15 amino acids. The CDR3 loop reads CASSQGSATNEKLFF. CDR3 DNA sequence: TGCGCCAGCAGCCAGGGTTCGGCAACTAATGAAAAACTGTTTTTT.